This T cell receptor beta chain is from a study of T-cell memory formation after mild COVID-19. Looking at the study overall: Most TCR clusters belonged to a single donor. Notes on the study in general: Contracting clones, day 15 to 85, had balanced CD4/CD8, and later expanders favored CD4+. Memory cells collected pre-infection included some clones that later responded, suggesting cross-reactive memory joined.

This clonotype was counted only a few times. The target antigen is unknown. TCRdb re-called the 5' RACE reads with MiXCR, one entry per CDR3 protein. The sample includes approximately 430,000 distinct CDR3 sequences, more than 20% of them seen just once. Sequencing input: PBMCs or a T cell subset sorted from them (not recorded which). This TCR was recovered from an adult woman who had mild COVID-19 (a few samples of this study predate the infection). Cell type and time point are not known.

Here the CDR3 reads CASSHHGADTGELFF. The CDR3 nucleotides are TGTGCCAGCAGCCACCACGGGGCGGACACCGGGGAGCTGTTTTTT. The rearrangement links TRBV3-1 to TRBJ2-2; D may correspond to TRBD1 or TRBD2 (5 bases each). This CDR3 comprises 15 residues. Germline assignment: CDR1 LGHDT and CDR2 YNNKEL (reference sequence). With 3 bases removed from V and 3 bases from J, the gap between germline ends came to 11 bases.